Listed here are 14 T cell receptor beta chains from one sample, sequenced in a study of blood T cell repertoires in COVID-19. Sequencing used immunoSEQ multiplex PCR; TCRdb keeps in-frame clones, though not all of them. In the table there are 100,000 to 130,000 clones, roughly 80% of which are singletons. The sequencing input was peripheral blood. The receptors originated from a human donor in a cohort sampled during active COVID-19.

CDR3 in DNA: TGTGCCAGCAGTGAAAGTATGGTTCAGAGGCTCCTCTATGGCTACACCTTC. Encoded protein: CASSESMVQRLLYGYTF. The genes are TRBV6-1 and TRBJ1-2; no clear D gene. Germline V gene data show CDR1 as MNHNS and CDR2 as SASEGT. Trimming removed 2 bases at V and 4 bases at J, with 20 bases between. This CDR3 contains 17 residues.

The rearrangement uses TRBV7-2 and TRBJ1-2; D possibly corresponds to TRBD1 (5 bases). Deletions cut 4 bases from V and 4 bases from J, with 16 bases between. CDR1 is SGHTA and CDR2 is FQGNSA in the germline V gene. CDR3 length equals 15 residues. The CDR3 loop reads CASSYFAQGIYGYTF. In DNA, the CDR3 is TGTGCCAGCAGCTACTTCGCCCAGGGTATCTATGGCTACACCTTC.

CDR3 sequence: CASSPLRQGVTEAFF. CDR3 in DNA: TGTGCCAGTAGTCCCTTGCGACAGGGCGTCACTGAAGCTTTCTTT. The genes are TRBV19 and TRBJ1-1; TRBD1 matches 7 bases. The CDR3 totals 15 residues. Germline trimming cut 5 bases from V and 4 bases from J; bases unmatched to any gene: 10. CDR1 and CDR2 from the germline V gene are LNHDA and SQIVND (reference sequence). Complete variable domain (other parts from reference TRBV19 and TRBJ1-1): DGGITQSPKYLFRKEGQNVTLSCEQNLNHDAMYWYRQDPGQGLRLIYYSQIVNDFQKGDIAEGYSVSREKKESFPLTVTSAQKNPTAFYLCASSPLRQGVTEAFFGQGTRLTVV.

This chain links TRBV7-2 with TRBJ2-1, with D unclear. V was pared by 0 bases and J by 9 bases, with 6 bases between. This CDR3 comprises 12 residues. Germline V gives CDR1 SGHTA, CDR2 FQGNSA. The CDR3 reads CASSLAPGEQFF. In DNA form, the CDR3 reads TGTGCCAGCAGCTTAGCCCCGGGTGAGCAGTTCTTC.

A single count supports this clone. The J gene is TRBJ2-7, the V gene TRBV14; possible D gene TRBD2, 5 bases. Germline-derived CDR1 and CDR2 are SGHDN and FVKESK. The CDR3 covers 14 residues. Trimming shortened V by 4 bases and J by 4 bases, and 14 bases separated the two germline ends. CDR3 region: CASSLTDGIYEQYF. The CDR3 nucleotides read TGTGCCAGCAGCCTCACGGACGGGATATACGAGCAGTACTTC.

This clone showed up just a few times. The chain employs TRBV7-2 and TRBJ1-1; 8 bases are shared with TRBD1. Trimming at V came to 8 bases and at J to 2 bases, leaving 7 bases not matched to a gene. This CDR3 region has 14 residues. CDR1 and CDR2 from the germline V gene are SGHTA and FQGNSA. The DNA of the CDR3 is TGTGCCAGCCAAAGCAGGGGGCTAAACACTGAAGCTTTCTTT. This sequence encodes CASQSRGLNTEAFF.

The rearrangement joins TRBV6-5 to TRBJ1-1; possible D gene TRBD1, 5 bases. This CDR3 region has 15 residues. Germline V CDR1 and CDR2: MNHEY, SVGAGI. Trimming stripped 6 bases from V and 3 bases from J, with 17 bases between. CDR3 in DNA: TGTGCCAGCAGCGCCCCCCCAGGGTTTGACACTGAAGCTTTCTTT. It codes for CASSAPPGFDTEAFF.

The genes are TRBV5-4 and TRBJ2-7; TRBD2 matches at 7 bases. Germline assignment: CDR1 SGHNT and CDR2 YYREEE (reference sequence). CDR3 length: 14 residues. V lost 4 bases and J lost 2; bases outside the gene matches: 6. The CDR3 is CASSATGGTYEQYF. The CDR3 DNA sequence: TGTGCCAGCAGCGCCACGGGGGGAACCTACGAGCAGTACTTC.

This clone was seen a single time. The rearrangement links TRBV4-3 to TRBJ1-1; D is ambiguous. This CDR3 is built from 13 residues. Between the trimmed V and J ends, which lost 5 bases and 0 bases, there was a span of 7 bases. Germline V gene lookup returns CDR1 LGHNA and CDR2 YSLEER. CDR3 sequence reads: CASSTGMNTEAFF. DNA for the CDR3: TGCGCCAGCAGCACGGGAATGAACACTGAAGCTTTCTTT.

This rearrangement joins TRBV5-1 to TRBJ2-3; 13 bases map to TRBD2. The trim removed 4 bases at V and 0 bases at J, leaving 8 bases unmatched. Germline loops: CDR1 SGHRS, CDR2 YFSETQ. The CDR3 runs to 18 residues. For the CDR3, the DNA is TGCGCCAGCAGCCCTCGTCCGGGACTAGCGGGGAGCACAGATACGCAGTATTTT. Protein sequence: CASSPRPGLAGSTDTQYF.

This CDR3 reads CASSEDRVYEQYF. In DNA, the CDR3 is TGTGCCAGCAGCGAGGACAGGGTCTACGAGCAGTACTTC. This chain uses TRBV5-8 with TRBJ2-7; 8 bases map to TRBD1. The V and J ends lost 4 bases and 3 bases, in that order; junction bases with no gene match: 3. Germline loops: CDR1 SGHTS, CDR2 YDEGEE. The CDR3 runs 13 residues.

The rearrangement joins TRBV11-2 to TRBJ2-7; a possible D gene is TRBD2 (7 bases). The CDR3 runs to 18 residues. Per the germline V gene, CDR1 is SGHAT and CDR2 is FQNNGV. Trimming shortened V by 0 bases and J by 2 bases, and 20 bases separated the two germline ends. CDR3 protein: CASSLEGEGGGSTYEQYF. DNA for the CDR3: TGTGCCAGCAGCTTAGAAGGCGAGGGGGGAGGGAGCACCTACGAGCAGTACTTC.

The rearrangement links TRBV7-2 to TRBJ2-3; D possibly corresponds to TRBD1 (6 bases). The length of the CDR3 is 13 residues. Germline V CDR1 and CDR2: SGHTA, FQGNSA. V gave up 9 bases and J gave up 3 bases, with 13 bases separating them. CDR3 in amino acids: CASGQFRTDTQYF. CDR3 coding DNA: TGTGCCAGTGGACAGTTTAGGACAGATACGCAGTATTTT.

This clone showed up just a few times. The rearrangement joins TRBV11-2 to TRBJ1-5; the D is unclear. Germline CDR1 reads SGHAT; CDR2 reads FQNNGV. The CDR3 has 15 amino acids. Trimming cost V 1 base and J 4 bases, with 11 bases left between them. In DNA, the CDR3 is TGTGCCAGCAGCTTAGGGGCGGGCAGTAATCAGCCCCAGCATTTT. Translated: CASSLGAGSNQPQHF.